These 16 T cell receptor beta chains share one sample of origin, sequenced in a study of PD-L1 blockade in urothelial cancer. Specified time point: peripheral blood 6 weeks after treatment start. Produced via immunoSEQ multiplex PCR; TCRdb's table is partial and in-frame only. Here the sample spans about 30,000 clones, around 84% being singletons. Here the sequenced sample was PBMCs, taken around atezolizumab (anti-PD-L1) treatment. The receptors here all came from a man between 65 and 85 years old with urothelial cancer.

The sample holds a few counts of this clone. The chain employs TRBV6-5 and TRBJ1-3; 8 positions match TRBD1. CDR3 length: 16 amino acids. The V and J ends lost 4 bases and 4 bases, in that order; junction bases with no gene match: 9. CDR1 and CDR2 from the germline V gene are MNHEY and SVGAGI. The CDR3 sequence: CASSSRTGLAGNTIYF. In nucleotides, the CDR3 is TGTGCCAGCAGTTCCCGGACAGGGTTGGCGGGAAACACCATATATTTT.

A few counts support this clone. The CDR3 sequence: CASSPRDCQFF. For the CDR3, the DNA is TGTGCCAGCAGCCCCCGGGACTGCCAGTTCTTC. The gene calls are TRBV11-2 and TRBJ2-1; D possibly corresponds to TRBD2 (6 bases). The CDR3 covers 11 residues. With 5 bases removed from V and 13 bases from J, the gap between germline ends came to 12 bases. Germline V gene lookup returns CDR1 SGHAT and CDR2 FQNNGV. Full variable domain (missing parts from reference TRBV11-2 and TRBJ2-1): EAGVAQSPRYKIIEKRQSVAFWCNPISGHATLYWYQQILGQGPKLLIQFQNNGVVDDSQLPKDRFSAERLKGVDSTLKIQPAKLEDSAVYLCASSPRDCQFFGPGTRLTVL.

This chain links TRBV7-9 with TRBJ2-2, with a possible D match to TRBD2 (6 bases). This CDR3 comprises 15 residues. Germline values: CDR1 SEHNR, CDR2 FQNEAQ (reference sequence). V was pared by 5 bases and J by 3 bases, with 13 bases between. CDR3 protein: CASSTRGGDTGELFF. Written as DNA, the CDR3 is TGTGCCAGCAGCACCCGGGGCGGGGACACCGGGGAGCTGTTTTTT. The variable domain in full, with the rest retrieved from reference TRBV7-9 and TRBJ2-2, is DTGVSQNPRHKITKRGQNVTFRCDPISEHNRLYWYRQTLGQGPEFLTYFQNEAQLEKSRLLSDRFSAERPKGSFSTLEIQRTEQGDSAMYLCASSTRGGDTGELFFGEGSRLTVL.

The chain joins TRBV27 to TRBJ1-2; perhaps TRBD1 as D (5 bases). Germline loops: CDR1 MNHEY, CDR2 SMNVEV (reference sequence). The CDR3 consists of 13 residues. V was shortened by 3 bases and J by 2 bases, with 7 bases between the two germline ends. CDR3 region: CASSFRGNYGYTF. In DNA form, the CDR3 reads TGTGCCAGCAGTTTTCGGGGGAACTATGGCTACACCTTC.

This clone was seen only a few times. V is TRBV11-3 and J is TRBJ2-7, with 10 bases identical to TRBD1. CDR3 length equals 14 residues. From germline, CDR1 is SGHNT and CDR2 YENEEA. The V segment lost 5 bases and the J segment 6 bases; nucleotides outside the gene matches: 7. The CDR3 DNA follows: TGTGCCAGCAGCCCGGGACAGGGGTCTAGCGAGCAGTACTTC. Protein sequence: CASSPGQGSSEQYF.

The chain has TRBV2 and TRBJ1-1; D is uncertain. Germline V gives CDR1 SNHLY, CDR2 FYNNEI. The CDR3 is made up of 12 amino acids. V shed 6 bases and J shed 7 bases, with 12 bases lying between them. Here the CDR3 reads CASRNTMNEAFF. For the CDR3, the DNA is TGTGCCAGCAGAAACACGATGAATGAAGCTTTCTTT. Full variable domain (remainder filled in from reference TRBV2 and TRBJ1-1): EPEVTQTPSHQVTQMGQEVILRCVPISNHLYFYWYRQILGQKVEFLVSFYNNEISEKSEIFDDQFSVERPDGSNFTLKIRSTKLEDSAMYFCASRNTMNEAFFGQGTRLTVV.

This clone appeared a single time. J is TRBJ2-1 and V is TRBV7-8, with TRBD2 as a possible D gene (5 bases). Trimming removed 0 bases from V and 8 bases from J, with 8 bases in between. CDR3 length: 13 amino acids. CDR1 is SGHVS, CDR2 FQNEAQ, per germline. CDR3 residues: CASSLAPGYEQFF. In DNA, the CDR3 is TGTGCCAGCAGCTTAGCGCCGGGGTATGAGCAGTTCTTC.

The chain's CDR3 is CASSFLDSMNTEAFF. The CDR3, as DNA: TGCGCCAGCAGCTTCTTGGACAGCATGAACACTGAAGCTTTCTTT. The chain recombines TRBV5-1 with TRBJ1-1, with D possibly TRBD1 on 6 matching bases. V was trimmed by 2 bases and J by 0 bases, leaving 11 bases between them. Looked up from germline, CDR1 is SGHRS and CDR2 is YFSETQ. CDR3 length: 15 amino acids.

This clone was detected once. The chain couples TRBV5-4 to TRBJ1-2; TRBD1 agrees at 10 bases. V lost 2 bases to trimming and J lost 2 bases; unmatched junction nucleotides: 3. The CDR3 sequence is 15 residues long. Germline CDR1 and CDR2: SGHNT and YYREEE (reference sequence). CDR3 nucleotides: TGTGCCAGCAGCTTTAGGGGACAGGGGAACTATGGCTACACCTTC. It codes for CASSFRGQGNYGYTF. The full variable domain, in which reference TRBV5-4 and TRBJ1-2 provide the parts outside the CDR3, is ETGVTQSPTHLIKTRGQQVTLRCSSQSGHNTVSWYQQALGQGPQFIFQYYREEENGRGNFPPRFSGLQFPNYSSELNVNALELDDSALYLCASSFRGQGNYGYTFGSGTRLTVV.

This rearrangement joins TRBV25-1 to TRBJ1-2, with D hard to call. V gave up 4 bases and J gave up 4 bases, with 16 bases separating them. The CDR3 runs 15 residues. Germline CDR1 reads MGHDK; CDR2 reads SYGVNS. The CDR3 nucleotides are TGTGCCAGCAGTGGGGAGGGCGGAATTCTCTATGGCTACACCTTC. Translation gives CASSGEGGILYGYTF.

The chain couples TRBV9 to TRBJ2-3; TRBD2 aligns across 11 bases. After removal of 4 bases from V and 5 bases from J, the junction contained 6 bases not matched to a gene. The CDR3 consists of 15 residues. Germline values: CDR1 SGDLS, CDR2 YYNGEE. CDR3 nucleotides: TGTGCCAGCAGCCTCCAAGGGACTAGCGGAGATACGCAGTATTTT. It encodes CASSLQGTSGDTQYF.

The gene calls are TRBV15 and TRBJ2-2, with D perhaps matching TRBD1 (5 bases). V dropped 0 bases and J dropped 2 bases, with 7 bases sitting between them. The CDR3 is 15 residues long. Germline CDR1 LNHNV, CDR2 YYDKDF (reference sequence). The CDR3 sequence is CATSRDGANTGELFF. CDR3 coding DNA: TGTGCCACCAGCAGAGATGGGGCTAACACCGGGGAGCTGTTTTTT.

The rearrangement joins TRBV21-1 to TRBJ2-7; TRBD1 was called by the table and not checked on the DNA. TRBV21-1 is marked as a pseudogene. The CDR3 sequence is 14 residues long. The DNA for the CDR3 is TGTGCCAGCAGCGGGACAGGGTTGGCCCACGAGCAGTACTTC. This sequence encodes CASSGTGLAHEQYF.

The gene calls are TRBV9 and TRBJ2-4; weak D call: TRBD2 (7 bases). V lost 0 bases, J lost 7 bases, and 14 bases lay in between. Looked up from germline, CDR1 is SGDLS and CDR2 is YYNGEE. The CDR3 spans 15 residues. The CDR3, as DNA: TGTGCCAGCAGCGTAGACGTGGGAGGGGGTAACATTCAGTACTTC. This sequence encodes CASSVDVGGGNIQYF.

The chain links TRBV5-6 to TRBJ1-2; D gene ambiguous. The CDR3 sequence is 16 residues long. Germline CDR1 reads SGHDT; CDR2 reads YYEEEE. V was pared by 5 bases and J by 1 base, with 18 bases between. CDR3 protein: CASRLPGGLSNYGYTF. For the CDR3, the DNA is TGTGCCAGCAGGCTCCCGGGTGGATTAAGTAACTATGGCTACACCTTC.

This clone was counted a few times. The chain couples TRBV28 to TRBJ2-7; D is undetermined. The CDR3 covers 16 residues. The germline gives CDR1 MDHEN, CDR2 SYDVKM. Deletions cut 6 bases from V and 0 bases from J, with 18 bases between. CDR3 nucleotide sequence: TGTGCCAGCAGCTCCTCCCGCATCCTAAGCTCCTACGAGCAGTACTTC. Translated, it gives CASSSSRILSSYEQYF.